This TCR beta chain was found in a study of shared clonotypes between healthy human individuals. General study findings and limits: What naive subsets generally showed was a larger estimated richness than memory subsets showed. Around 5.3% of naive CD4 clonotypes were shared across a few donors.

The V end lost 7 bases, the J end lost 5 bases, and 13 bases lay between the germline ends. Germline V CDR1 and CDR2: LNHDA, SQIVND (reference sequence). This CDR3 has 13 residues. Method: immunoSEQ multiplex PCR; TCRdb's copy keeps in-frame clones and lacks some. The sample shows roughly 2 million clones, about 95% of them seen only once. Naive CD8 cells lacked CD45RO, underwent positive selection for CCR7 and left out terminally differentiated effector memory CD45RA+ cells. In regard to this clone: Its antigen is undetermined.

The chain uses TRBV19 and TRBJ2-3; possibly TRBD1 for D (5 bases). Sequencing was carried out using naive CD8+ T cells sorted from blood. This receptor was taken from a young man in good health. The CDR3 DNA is TGTGCCAGTAATGGCAGGGTAGGAGATACGCAGTATTTT. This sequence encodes CASNGRVGDTQYF.